The rows below give T cell receptor beta chains drawn from one sample of a study of persistence of HIV-infected CD4 T cells. No antigen is known for these receptors. Some clones are missing from TCRdb's copy, which holds only in-frame ones; the method was immunoSEQ multiplex PCR. The sample includes approximately 32,000 clones, 80% to 90% seen only once; the top ten take more than 15%. Sequencing was performed on CD4+ T cells sorted from PBMCs after roughly 19-hour stimulation, taken from a patient who received antiretroviral therapy. These receptors were obtained from an adult woman with HIV who was CMV-seropositive. CDR3s include the opening cysteine and the closing phenylalanine or tryptophan. The order of the fields is D gene, J gene, clone size, V gene, CDR3 protein, CDR3 DNA. A D gene is named only where the DNA matches it firmly. Clone size appears in some rows only: once, few, many, or a class for an expanded clone.

-,TRBJ2-1,-,TRBV24-1,CATSDLEYNEQFF,TGTGCCACCAGTGATTTGGAGTACAATGAGCAGTTCTTC
TRBD1,TRBJ1-2,few,TRBV25-1,CASSARQGAGYGYTF,TGTGCCAGCAGTGCGCGACAGGGGGCAGGGTATGGCTACACCTTC
TRBD1,TRBJ2-7,-,TRBV9,CASSRDSWDEQYF,TGTGCCAGCAGCCGGGACAGTTGGGACGAGCAGTACTTC
-,TRBJ1-5,few,TRBV6-2/TRBV6-3,CASNPDSPDKSRQHF,TGTGCCAGCAACCCAGACAGTCCGGATAAATCGCGCCAGCATTTT
TRBD2,TRBJ2-7,-,TRBV7-8,CASSQKAGVSYEQYF,TGTGCCAGCAGTCAAAAAGCGGGAGTAAGCTACGAGCAGTACTTC
-,TRBJ1-5,-,TRBV28,CASSKTGPNQPQHF,TGTGCCAGCAGTAAGACAGGCCCAAATCAGCCCCAGCATTTT
-,TRBJ1-6,-,TRBV5-1,CASSLEGQRRGNSPLHF,TGCGCCAGCAGCTTGGAGGGACAACGGCGGGGGAATTCACCCCTCCACTTT
TRBD1,TRBJ1-3,-,TRBV7-2,CASSPRTGNTIYF,TGTGCCAGCAGTCCCCGGACAGGCAACACCATATATTTT
TRBD1,TRBJ1-5,-,TRBV9,CASSQTGGEQPQHF,TGTGCCAGCAGCCAGACAGGGGGAGAACAGCCCCAGCATTTT
-,TRBJ1-2,-,TRBV7-3,CASSSGRGGYTF,TGTGCCAGCAGCTCGGGCAGGGGAGGCTACACCTTC
-,TRBJ1-1,-,TRBV20-1,CSAQLAEAFF,TGCAGTGCTCAGCTCGCTGAAGCTTTCTTT
-,TRBJ1-2,-,TRBV5-4,CASSYTGNYGYTF,TGTGCCAGCAGCTACACAGGGAACTATGGCTACACCTTC
-,TRBJ1-1,-,TRBV11-3,CASSPPGRVITEAFF,TGTGCCAGCAGTCCTCCCGGCAGGGTGATTACTGAAGCTTTCTTT
TRBD1,TRBJ1-1,-,TRBV19,CASNGGQGAAEAFF,TGTGCCAGTAATGGGGGACAGGGGGCCGCTGAAGCTTTCTTT
-,TRBJ2-6,-,TRBV6-1,CASSEQAQSSGANVLTF,TGTGCCAGCAGTGAACAAGCACAGAGCTCTGGGGCCAACGTCCTGACTTTC
-,TRBJ2-3,-,TRBV7-2,CASSARRPTTEQYF,TGTGCCAGCAGCGCCAGAAGACCGACGACAGAACAGTATTTT
-,TRBJ2-2,-,TRBV28,CASSLGDRENTGELFF,TGTGCCAGCAGTTTAGGGGACCGAGAAAACACCGGGGAGCTGTTTTTT
-,TRBJ2-2,few,TRBV2,CASSPNGQLNTGELFF,TGTGCCAGCAGTCCGAACGGACAGCTGAACACCGGGGAGCTGTTTTTT